One and the same sample provided the 26 T cell receptor beta chains below, sequenced in a study of blood T cell repertoires in COVID-19. Clones were read by immunoSEQ multiplex PCR, and TCRdb kept only the in-frame ones, dropping some. The profile shows more than 200,000 clones, roughly nine tenths of them singletons. Sequenced material: peripheral blood. Receptors originate from a man between 65 and 79 years old with acute or convalescent COVID-19.

The chain has TRBV2 and TRBJ2-1, with 8 bases identical to TRBD1. CDR3 length: 15 amino acids. CDR1 and CDR2 from the germline V gene are SNHLY and FYNNEI. Trimming removed 6 bases from V and 4 bases from J; junction bases left unmatched: 8. CDR3 in amino acids: CASRRQGTLYNEQFF. The CDR3 DNA sequence: TGTGCCAGCAGACGACAGGGGACTCTTTACAATGAGCAGTTCTTC.

As for this clone: The same CDR3 arises from other DNA sequences in this sample as well. J is TRBJ2-1 and V is TRBV9, with a tentative D call TRBD2 (5 bases). Trimming pared 0 bases from V and 6 bases from J, leaving 7 bases between. The CDR3 is 13 amino acids. Per the germline V gene, CDR1 is SGDLS and CDR2 is YYNGEE. DNA of the CDR3: TGTGCCAGCAGCGTAGGTAGCGTCAATGAGCAGTTCTTC. Amino acid sequence: CASSVGSVNEQFF.

The chain is built from TRBV6-5 and TRBJ1-2; no definite D call. The CDR3 loop spans 12 amino acids. V lost 2 bases and J lost 7, with 8 bases in between. The germline V gene has CDR1 MNHEY and CDR2 SVGAGI. The CDR3 is CASSYIGGGYTF. The CDR3 DNA reads as TGTGCCAGCAGTTACATAGGAGGTGGCTACACCTTC.

V is TRBV13 and J is TRBJ2-3, with TRBD2 matching over 7 bases. Trimming took 3 bases from V and 5 from J; bases not matched to a gene: 5. The CDR3 has 14 residues. The germline CDR1 and CDR2 sequences are PRHDT and FYEKMQ (reference sequence). The CDR3 is CASSLAGAKDTQYF. The CDR3 DNA reads TGTGCCAGCAGCTTGGCGGGAGCGAAAGATACGCAGTATTTT.

The chain links TRBV7-2 to TRBJ2-7; 9 bases are shared with TRBD1. Losses at the gene ends were 4 bases for V and 2 bases for J; bases not matched to a gene: 6. From germline, CDR1 is SGHTA and CDR2 FQGNSA. CDR3 length: 15 amino acids. CDR3 DNA: TGTGCCAGCAGCTCTGCGGGACAGGGAGCCTACGAGCAGTACTTC. Translation gives CASSSAGQGAYEQYF.

The chain recombines TRBV6-5 with TRBJ1-2; no clear D gene. The CDR3 contains 15 residues. V lost 3 bases, J lost 4 bases, and 15 bases lay in between. Germline V gene lookup returns CDR1 MNHEY and CDR2 SVGAGI. This chain's CDR3 is CASSYSVAPSYGYTF. For the CDR3, the DNA is TGTGCCAGCAGTTATAGCGTGGCCCCCTCCTATGGCTACACCTTC.

This clone was observed a few times. CDR3 sequence: CASSPIHALTDTQYF. CDR3 DNA sequence: TGCGCCAGCAGCCCTATTCATGCGCTCACAGATACGCAGTATTTT. This chain joins TRBV5-1 and TRBJ2-3; D remains ambiguous. CDR3 length: 15 amino acids. V dropped 4 bases and J dropped 2 bases, with 14 bases sitting between them. The germline CDR1 and CDR2 sequences are SGHRS and YFSETQ. Filled out from reference TRBV5-1 and TRBJ2-3, the complete variable domain reads KAGVTQTPRYLIKTRGQQVTLSCSPISGHRSVSWYQQTPGQGLQFLFEYFSETQRNKGNFPGRFSGRQFSNSRSEMNVSTLELGDSALYLCASSPIHALTDTQYFGPGTRLTVL.

Only one count was recorded for this clone. The gene calls are TRBV30 and TRBJ2-1, with 9 bases fitting TRBD2. Germline V lookup: CDR1 GTSNPN, CDR2 SVGIG (reference sequence). Losses at the gene ends were 1 base for V and 2 bases for J; bases not matched to a gene: 6. This CDR3 is built from 16 residues. This CDR3 is CAWSGGGRAPYNEQFF. CDR3 in DNA: TGTGCCTGGAGTGGAGGCGGGAGGGCCCCCTACAATGAGCAGTTCTTC. The full variable domain, with the rest looked up from reference TRBV30 and TRBJ2-1, is SQTIHQWPATLVQPVGSPLSLECTVEGTSNPNLYWYRQAAGRGLQLLFYSVGIGQISSEVPQNLSASRPQDRQFILSSKKLLLSDSGFYLCAWSGGGRAPYNEQFFGPGTRLTVL.

The chain couples TRBV11-3 to TRBJ2-1; 9 bases match TRBD2. The CDR3 has 15 amino acids. The J segment lost 8 bases and the V segment lost 0 bases, leaving 5 bases of the junction unmatched. CDR1 and CDR2 (germline): SGHNT, YENEEA. The CDR3, as DNA: TGTGCCAGCAGCTTAGATAGCGGGAGTTTCGATGAGCAGTTCTTC. This encodes CASSLDSGSFDEQFF.

This chain joins TRBV7-2 and TRBJ2-7; 7 bases match TRBD2. The CDR3 is 15 residues long. Germline-derived CDR1 and CDR2 are SGHTA and FQGNSA. V gave up 3 bases and J gave up 0 bases; unmatched junction bases: 5. Written as DNA, the CDR3 is TGTGCCAGCAGCTTTAACGGGGGGAGCTCCTACGAGCAGTACTTC. Protein sequence: CASSFNGGSSYEQYF.

This chain links TRBV28 with TRBJ2-2, with TRBD1 matching 9 bases. Losses at the gene ends were 5 bases for V and 5 bases for J; bases not matched to a gene: 6. The CDR3 sequence is 15 residues long. Germline V gene sequence: CDR1 MDHEN, CDR2 SYDVKM. The CDR3 bases are TGTGCCAGCAGTAGCACAGGGGGCGCGACCGGGGAGCTGTTTTTT. Amino acids: CASSSTGGATGELFF.

V usage is TRBV18 and J usage is TRBJ2-7; possible D gene TRBD1, 8 bases. The germline CDR1 and CDR2 sequences are KGHSH and LQKENI. The CDR3 runs to 15 residues. V shed 3 bases and J shed 4 bases, with 16 bases lying between them. CDR3 nucleotides: TGTGCCAGCTCACCGCCGACAGGGGAGGGGTACGAGCAGTACTTC. This gives the protein CASSPPTGEGYEQYF.

The chain has TRBV2 and TRBJ1-4; 10 bases match TRBD1. This CDR3 has 14 amino acids. V was clipped by 6 bases and J by 8 bases; unmatched bases: 6. The germline gives CDR1 SNHLY, CDR2 FYNNEI. The CDR3 is CASRWGTGDEKLFF. Written as DNA, the CDR3 is TGTGCCAGCAGATGGGGGACAGGGGACGAAAAACTGTTTTTT.

This chain uses TRBV15 with TRBJ2-1; 10 bases match TRBD2. The CDR3 runs 16 residues. Per germline, CDR1 LNHNV and CDR2 YYDKDF (reference sequence). The ends lost 1 base at V and 3 bases at J; junction bases unmatched: 3. The CDR3 sequence is CATSRVLAGDYNEQFF. The CDR3 nucleotides read TGTGCCACCAGCAGAGTCCTAGCGGGAGACTACAATGAGCAGTTCTTC. Supplemented by reference TRBV15 and TRBJ2-1, the full variable domain reads DAMVIQNPRYQVTQFGKPVTLSCSQTLNHNVMYWYQQKSSQAPKLLFHYYDKDFNNEADTPDNFQSRRPNTSFCFLDIRSPGLGDTAMYLCATSRVLAGDYNEQFFGPGTRLTVL.

This clone is a singleton in its sample. The V and J genes are TRBV10-3 and TRBJ1-2; D is unclear. V lost 2 bases, J lost 8 bases, and 6 bases lay in between. CDR1 ENHRY and CDR2 SYGVKD come from the germline V gene. The CDR3 spans 11 residues. The CDR3 nucleotides are TGTGCCATCAGTGAGCAGTTCGGCTACACCTTC. Protein sequence: CAISEQFGYTF.

The J gene is TRBJ1-4, the V gene TRBV4-1, with TRBD1 identical over 7 bases. The CDR3 consists of 16 residues. Per the germline V gene, CDR1 is MGHRA and CDR2 is YSYEKL. V dropped 3 bases and J dropped 2; count of bases not matched to a gene: 6. CDR3 coding DNA: TGCGCCAGCAGCCAGGGAACAGGGGTGACTAATGAAAAACTGTTTTTT. Its protein is CASSQGTGVTNEKLFF.

This clone was picked up one time. The rearrangement joins TRBV13 to TRBJ2-7; possible D gene TRBD1, 7 bases. Trimming cost V 6 bases and J 7 bases, with 16 bases left between them. Germline V lookup: CDR1 PRHDT, CDR2 FYEKMQ (reference sequence). CDR3 length: 13 residues. CDR3 sequence (DNA): TGTGCCAGCAGATCCGGACAGGAGGGGGAGCAGTACTTC. It codes for CASRSGQEGEQYF.

This clone was recorded only once. The V call is TRBV3-1 (or the pseudogene TRBV3-2), the J call TRBJ2-7; the D is unclear. The V and J ends lost 3 bases and 7 bases respectively, with 13 bases between them. This CDR3 contains 13 residues. Germline V gene data show CDR1 as LGHDT and CDR2 as YNNKEL (reference sequence). The CDR3 loop reads CASSQSLTWEQYF. The CDR3 coding sequence is TGTGCCAGCAGCCAGTCGCTAACTTGGGAGCAGTACTTC.

The chain is built from TRBV2 and TRBJ1-2; a possible D gene is TRBD1 (5 bases). Germline V gives CDR1 SNHLY, CDR2 FYNNEI. The CDR3 spans 10 residues. V was trimmed by 8 bases and J by 6 bases, leaving 7 bases between them. This CDR3 is CASGANGYTF. The CDR3 DNA is TGTGCCAGCGGGGCCAATGGCTACACCTTC.

This CDR3 is CASSVGTGGYGYTF. CDR3 bases: TGTGCCAGCAGTGTTGGGACAGGGGGGTATGGCTACACCTTC. V usage is TRBV28 and J usage is TRBJ1-2, with 11 bases matching TRBD1. This CDR3 comprises 14 residues. Per the germline V gene, CDR1 is MDHEN and CDR2 is SYDVKM. Trimming took 5 bases from V and 5 from J; bases not matched to a gene: 4.

V gene TRBV2 combines with J gene TRBJ1-5; no definite D call. V was pared by 6 bases and J by 2 bases, with 17 bases between. Germline-derived CDR1 and CDR2 are SNHLY and FYNNEI. The length of the CDR3 is 16 residues. The CDR3 loop reads CASRSTLGGGNQPQHF. The CDR3 bases are TGTGCCAGCAGATCGACCCTGGGCGGGGGCAATCAGCCCCAGCATTTT.

The CDR3 here is CASSSGTNYGYTF. In DNA form, the CDR3 reads TGCGCCAGCAGTTCCGGGACAAACTATGGCTACACCTTC. The rearrangement uses TRBV5-1 and TRBJ1-2; perhaps TRBD1 as D (6 bases). Per germline, CDR1 SGHRS and CDR2 YFSETQ. V gave up 5 bases and J gave up 2 bases, with 10 bases separating them. The CDR3 is 13 residues long.

The chain recombines TRBV7-2 with TRBJ2-1, with 7 positions matching TRBD2. The V segment lost 0 bases and the J segment 3 bases; nucleotides outside the gene matches: 2. This CDR3 has 15 amino acids. Germline V CDR1 and CDR2: SGHTA, FQGNSA. The CDR3 protein is CASSLASGLYNEQFF. CDR3 in DNA: TGTGCCAGCAGCTTAGCTAGCGGGCTCTACAATGAGCAGTTCTTC.

The rearrangement links TRBV5-5 to TRBJ1-1, with D hard to call. The V and J ends lost 0 bases and 3 bases respectively, with 9 bases between them. Germline-derived CDR1 and CDR2 are SGHKS and YYEKEE (reference sequence). The CDR3 contains 14 residues. CDR3 protein: CASSLDTSYTEAFF. The CDR3 coding sequence is TGTGCCAGCAGCTTGGACACCTCGTACACTGAAGCTTTCTTT.

The gene calls are TRBV18 and TRBJ2-3; no definite D call. CDR3 size: 13 residues. Germline loops: CDR1 KGHSH, CDR2 LQKENI. The V end lost 3 bases, the J end lost 2 bases, and 6 bases lay between the germline ends. CDR3 sequence (DNA): TGTGCCAGCTCACCTAGTAACACAGATACGCAGTATTTT. Its protein is CASSPSNTDTQYF.

This sequence joins TRBV6-5 and TRBJ2-7; D is unclear. This CDR3 comprises 11 residues. Trimming cost V 6 bases and J 3 bases, with 6 bases left between them. Germline V CDR1 and CDR2: MNHEY, SVGAGI. CDR3 bases: TGTGCCAGCAGCTACCGCTACGAGCAGTACTTC. Translating gives CASSYRYEQYF.